This T cell receptor (beta chain) was profiled in a study of regulatory T cells in long-lasting Graves disease. Study outcomes and limitations: Reduced TCR diversity was observed in persistent Graves' patients versus newly diagnosed patients.

Time point of the sample: newly diagnosed GD, antithyroid drugs for less than 3 months. With RNA extracted from PBMCs as input, the TCR library was made. TCR beta libraries were built with iRepertoire HTBI primers and Arm-PCR of CDR3 regions. TCRdb re-analysed the multiplex PCR reads in MiXCR, keeping a single row per CDR3 protein. The sample includes approximately 460,000 distinct CDR3 sequences, roughly 15% of them seen just once. There are many counts of this clonotype. What it recognizes is unknown. Per the germline V gene, CDR1 is SGHTA and CDR2 is FQGTGA. The CDR3 sequence is 13 residues long. V was pared by 7 bases and J by 0 bases, with 3 bases of the junction left unmatched. This sample was also put to use in a study of T cells in Graves' hyperthyroidism and ophthalmopathy.

This TCR was sampled from a young woman with Graves disease. The rearrangement links TRBV7-3 to TRBJ2-7; 7 nucleotides align to TRBD2. Sequences were derived from peripheral blood mononuclear cells (PBMCs), sampled at new diagnosis, from a patient treated with antithyroid drugs. CDR3 amino acids: CASKERDSYEQYF. The CDR3 DNA reads TGTGCCAGCAAGGAGCGGGACTCCTACGAGCAGTACTTC.